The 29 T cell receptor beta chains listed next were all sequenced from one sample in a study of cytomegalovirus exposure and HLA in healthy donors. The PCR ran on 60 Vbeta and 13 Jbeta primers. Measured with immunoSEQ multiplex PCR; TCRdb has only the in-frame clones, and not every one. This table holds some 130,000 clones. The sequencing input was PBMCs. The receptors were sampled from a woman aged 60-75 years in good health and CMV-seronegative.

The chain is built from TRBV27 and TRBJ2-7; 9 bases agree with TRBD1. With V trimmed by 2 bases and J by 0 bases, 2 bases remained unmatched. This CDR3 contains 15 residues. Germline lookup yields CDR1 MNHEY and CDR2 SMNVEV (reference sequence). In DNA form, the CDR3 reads TGTGCCAGCAGTTTAGCGACAGGGGGCTCCTACGAGCAGTACTTC. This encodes CASSLATGGSYEQYF.

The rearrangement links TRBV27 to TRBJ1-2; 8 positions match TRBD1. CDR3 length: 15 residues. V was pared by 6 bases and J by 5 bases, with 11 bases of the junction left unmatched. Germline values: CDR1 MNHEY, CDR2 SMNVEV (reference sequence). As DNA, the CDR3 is TGTGCCAGCAGCCCCTCGCAGGGGGCGAGATATGGCTACACCTTC. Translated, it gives CASSPSQGARYGYTF.

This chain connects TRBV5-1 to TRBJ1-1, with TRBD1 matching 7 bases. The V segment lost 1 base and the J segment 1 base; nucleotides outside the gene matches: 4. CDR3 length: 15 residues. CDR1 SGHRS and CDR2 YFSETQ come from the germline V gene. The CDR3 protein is CASSLSNRGNTEAFF. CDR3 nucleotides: TGCGCCAGCAGCTTGTCTAACAGGGGGAACACTGAAGCTTTCTTT.

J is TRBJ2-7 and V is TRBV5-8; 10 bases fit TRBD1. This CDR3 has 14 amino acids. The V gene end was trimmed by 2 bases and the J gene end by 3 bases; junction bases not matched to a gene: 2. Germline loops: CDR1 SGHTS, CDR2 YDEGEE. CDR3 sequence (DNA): TGTGCCAGCAGCTTCCGGGACAGGGGCTACGAGCAGTACTTC. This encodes CASSFRDRGYEQYF.

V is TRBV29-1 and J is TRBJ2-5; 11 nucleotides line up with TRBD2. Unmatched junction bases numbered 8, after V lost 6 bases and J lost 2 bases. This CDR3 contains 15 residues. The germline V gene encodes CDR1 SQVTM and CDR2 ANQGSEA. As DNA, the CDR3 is TGCAGCGTCCGAAGACTAGCGGGGATACAAGAGACCCAGTACTTC. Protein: CSVRRLAGIQETQYF. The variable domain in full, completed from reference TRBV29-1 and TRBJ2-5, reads SAVISQKPSRDICQRGTSLTIQCQVDSQVTMMFWYRQQPGQSLTLIATANQGSEATYESGFVIDKFPISRPNLTFSTLTVSNMSPEDSSIYLCSVRRLAGIQETQYFGPGTRLLVL.

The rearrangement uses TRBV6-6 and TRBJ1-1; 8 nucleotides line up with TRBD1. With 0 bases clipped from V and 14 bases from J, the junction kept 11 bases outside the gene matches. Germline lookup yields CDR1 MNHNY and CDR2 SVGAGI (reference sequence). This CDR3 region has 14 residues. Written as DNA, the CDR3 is TGTGCCAGCAGTTACTCGACGGGCAGGGGGCCTGCGTTCTTT. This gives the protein CASSYSTGRGPAFF.

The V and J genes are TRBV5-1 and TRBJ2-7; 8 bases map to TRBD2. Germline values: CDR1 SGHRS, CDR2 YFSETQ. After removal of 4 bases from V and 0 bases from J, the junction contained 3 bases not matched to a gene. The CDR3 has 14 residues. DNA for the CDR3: TGCGCCAGCAGCAAACTAGCGGTCTCCTACGAGCAGTACTTC. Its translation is CASSKLAVSYEQYF.

The CDR3 nucleotides are TGTGCCAGCAGCTTAGAGTCTACGCCTAGGTTCACAGATACGCAGTATTTT. This translates into CASSLESTPRFTDTQYF. The J gene is TRBJ2-3, the V gene TRBV13, with D hard to call. CDR1 and CDR2 (germline): PRHDT, FYEKMQ (reference sequence). V was pared by 1 base and J by 2 bases, with 16 bases between. This CDR3 is built from 17 residues.

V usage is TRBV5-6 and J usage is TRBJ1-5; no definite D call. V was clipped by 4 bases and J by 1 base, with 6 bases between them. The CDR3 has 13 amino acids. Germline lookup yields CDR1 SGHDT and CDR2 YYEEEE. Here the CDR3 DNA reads TGTGCCAGCAGCAAACAAAGCAATCAGCCCCAGCATTTT. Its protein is CASSKQSNQPQHF.

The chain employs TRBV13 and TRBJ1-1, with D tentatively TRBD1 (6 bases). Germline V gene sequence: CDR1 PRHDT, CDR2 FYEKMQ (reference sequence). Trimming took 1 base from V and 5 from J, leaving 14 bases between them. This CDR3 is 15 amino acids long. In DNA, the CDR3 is TGTGCCAGCAGCTTAGAAGGGTTGAGGGGGACTGAAGCTTTCTTT. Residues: CASSLEGLRGTEAFF.

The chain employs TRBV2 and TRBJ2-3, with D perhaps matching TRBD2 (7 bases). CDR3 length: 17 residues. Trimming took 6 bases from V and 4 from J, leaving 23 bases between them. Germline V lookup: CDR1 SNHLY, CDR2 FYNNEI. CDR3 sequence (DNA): TGTGCCAGCAGGAGGGGGGGGACCCTCGGAGGGGCAGATACGCAGTATTTT. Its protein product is CASRRGGTLGGADTQYF.

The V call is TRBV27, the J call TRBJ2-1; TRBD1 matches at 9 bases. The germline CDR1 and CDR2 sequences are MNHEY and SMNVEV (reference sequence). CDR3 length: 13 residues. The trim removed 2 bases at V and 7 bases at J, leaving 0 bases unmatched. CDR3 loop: CASSLGTGNEQFF. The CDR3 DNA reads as TGTGCCAGCAGTTTAGGGACAGGGAATGAGCAGTTCTTC.

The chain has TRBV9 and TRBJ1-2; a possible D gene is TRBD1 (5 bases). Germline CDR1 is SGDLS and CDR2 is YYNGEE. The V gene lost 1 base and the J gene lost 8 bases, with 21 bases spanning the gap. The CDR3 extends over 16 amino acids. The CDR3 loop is CASSVRLRDPKDGYTF. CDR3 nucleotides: TGTGCCAGCAGCGTACGACTGCGGGACCCAAAGGACGGCTACACCTTC.

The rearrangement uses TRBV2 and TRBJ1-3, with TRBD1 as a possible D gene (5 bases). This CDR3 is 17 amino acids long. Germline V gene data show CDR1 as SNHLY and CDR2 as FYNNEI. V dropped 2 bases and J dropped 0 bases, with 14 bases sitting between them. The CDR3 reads CASSETGILSSGNTIYF. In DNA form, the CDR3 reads TGTGCCAGCAGTGAAACAGGAATCCTGAGCTCTGGAAACACCATATATTTT. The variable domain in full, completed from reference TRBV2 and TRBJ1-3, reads EPEVTQTPSHQVTQMGQEVILRCVPISNHLYFYWYRQILGQKVEFLVSFYNNEISEKSEIFDDQFSVERPDGSNFTLKIRSTKLEDSAMYFCASSETGILSSGNTIYFGEGSWLTVV.

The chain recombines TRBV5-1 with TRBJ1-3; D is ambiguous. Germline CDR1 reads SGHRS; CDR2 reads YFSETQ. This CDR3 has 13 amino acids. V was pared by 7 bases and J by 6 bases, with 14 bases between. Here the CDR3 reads CASSPSEENTIYF. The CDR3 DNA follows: TGCGCCAGCTCTCCCTCGGAGGAAAACACCATATATTTT.

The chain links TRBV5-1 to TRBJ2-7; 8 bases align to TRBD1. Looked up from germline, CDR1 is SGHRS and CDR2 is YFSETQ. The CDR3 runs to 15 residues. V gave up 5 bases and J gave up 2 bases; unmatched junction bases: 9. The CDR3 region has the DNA TGCGCCAGCAGGTGGAGCGACAGGGGACCCTACGAGCAGTACTTC. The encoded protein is CASRWSDRGPYEQYF. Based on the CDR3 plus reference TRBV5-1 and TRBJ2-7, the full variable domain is KAGVTQTPRYLIKTRGQQVTLSCSPISGHRSVSWYQQTPGQGLQFLFEYFSETQRNKGNFPGRFSGRQFSNSRSEMNVSTLELGDSALYLCASRWSDRGPYEQYFGPGTRLTVT.

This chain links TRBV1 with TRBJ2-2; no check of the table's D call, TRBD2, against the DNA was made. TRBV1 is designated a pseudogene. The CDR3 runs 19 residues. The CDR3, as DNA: TGCACCAGCAGCCAGCCAGGGGGAGCACTAGCGGGGAATGCCGGGGAGCTGTTTTTT. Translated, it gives CTSSQPGGALAGNAGELFF.

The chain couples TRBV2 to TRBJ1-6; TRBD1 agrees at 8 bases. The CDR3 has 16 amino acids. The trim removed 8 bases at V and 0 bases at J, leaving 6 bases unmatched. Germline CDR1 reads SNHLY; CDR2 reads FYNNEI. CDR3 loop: CASAGTGSSYNSPLHF. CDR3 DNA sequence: TGTGCCAGCGCCGGGACAGGAAGCTCCTATAATTCACCCCTCCACTTT.

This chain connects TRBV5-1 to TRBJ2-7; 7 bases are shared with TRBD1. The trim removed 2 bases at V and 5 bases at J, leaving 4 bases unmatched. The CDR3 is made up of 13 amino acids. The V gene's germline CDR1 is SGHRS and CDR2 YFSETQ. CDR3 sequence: CASSFWTGDEQYF. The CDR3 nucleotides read TGCGCCAGCAGCTTTTGGACAGGCGACGAGCAGTACTTC.

The CDR3 DNA is TGTGCCACCCCCAAGTCCCGGGACAGGGCCTCTGAAGCTTTCTTT. Protein product: CATPKSRDRASEAFF. V gene TRBV2 combines with J gene TRBJ1-1; 9 bases agree with TRBD1. V dropped 10 bases and J dropped 6; count of bases not matched to a gene: 15. Looked up from germline, CDR1 is SNHLY and CDR2 is FYNNEI. The CDR3 sequence is 15 residues long.

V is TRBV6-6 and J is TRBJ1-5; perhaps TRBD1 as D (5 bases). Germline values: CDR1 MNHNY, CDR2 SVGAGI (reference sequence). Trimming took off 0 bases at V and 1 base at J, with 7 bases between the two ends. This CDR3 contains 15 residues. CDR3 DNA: TGTGCCAGCAGTTACTCCGGGGGGAGCAATCAGCCCCAGCATTTT. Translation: CASSYSGGSNQPQHF.

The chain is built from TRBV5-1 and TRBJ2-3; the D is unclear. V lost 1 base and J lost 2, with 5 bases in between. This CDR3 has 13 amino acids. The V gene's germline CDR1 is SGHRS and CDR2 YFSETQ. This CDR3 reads CASSLSNTDTQYF. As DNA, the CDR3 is TGCGCCAGCAGCTTGAGCAACACAGATACGCAGTATTTT.

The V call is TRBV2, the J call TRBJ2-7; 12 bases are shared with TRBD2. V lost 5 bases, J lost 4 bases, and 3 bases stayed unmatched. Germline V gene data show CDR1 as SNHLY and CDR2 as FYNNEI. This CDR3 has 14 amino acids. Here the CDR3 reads CASSRTSGDYEQYF. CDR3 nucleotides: TGTGCCAGCAGTAGGACTAGCGGGGATTACGAGCAGTACTTC.

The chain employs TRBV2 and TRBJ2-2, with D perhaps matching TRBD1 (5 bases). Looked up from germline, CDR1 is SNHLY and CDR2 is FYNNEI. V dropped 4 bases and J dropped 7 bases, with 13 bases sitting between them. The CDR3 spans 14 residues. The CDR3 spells CASSVGVGGGELFF. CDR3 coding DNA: TGTGCCAGCAGTGTAGGGGTTGGTGGCGGGGAGCTGTTTTTT. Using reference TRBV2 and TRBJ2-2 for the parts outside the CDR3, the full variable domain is EPEVTQTPSHQVTQMGQEVILRCVPISNHLYFYWYRQILGQKVEFLVSFYNNEISEKSEIFDDQFSVERPDGSNFTLKIRSTKLEDSAMYFCASSVGVGGGELFFGEGSRLTVL.

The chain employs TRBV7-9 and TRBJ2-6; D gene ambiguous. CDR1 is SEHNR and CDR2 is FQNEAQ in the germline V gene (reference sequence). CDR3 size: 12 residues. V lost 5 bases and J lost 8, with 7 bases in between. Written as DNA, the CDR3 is TGTGCCAGCAGCCGCGCGCCCAACGTCCTGACTTTC. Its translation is CASSRAPNVLTF.

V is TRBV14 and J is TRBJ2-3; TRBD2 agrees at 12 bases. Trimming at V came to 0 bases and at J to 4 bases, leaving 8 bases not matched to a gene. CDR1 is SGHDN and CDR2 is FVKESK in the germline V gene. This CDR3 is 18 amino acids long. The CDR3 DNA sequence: TGTGCCAGCAGCCAAGATCTTGGACTAGCGGGAATTGCAGATACGCAGTATTTT. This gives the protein CASSQDLGLAGIADTQYF.

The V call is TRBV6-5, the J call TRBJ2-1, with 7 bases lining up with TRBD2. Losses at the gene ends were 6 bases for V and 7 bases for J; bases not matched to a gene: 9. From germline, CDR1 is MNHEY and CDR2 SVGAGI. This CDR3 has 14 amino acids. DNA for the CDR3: TGTGCCAGCAGCCCCGGGGAGGGTTGGAATGAGCAGTTCTTC. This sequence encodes CASSPGEGWNEQFF.

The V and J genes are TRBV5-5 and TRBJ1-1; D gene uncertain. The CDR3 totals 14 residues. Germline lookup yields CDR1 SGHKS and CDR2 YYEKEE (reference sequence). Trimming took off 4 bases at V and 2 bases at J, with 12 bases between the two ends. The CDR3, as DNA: TGTGCCAGCAGCCCCGGGTGGTCCAACACTGAAGCTTTCTTT. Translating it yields CASSPGWSNTEAFF. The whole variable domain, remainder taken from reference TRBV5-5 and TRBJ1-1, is DAGVTQSPTHLIKTRGQQVTLRCSPISGHKSVSWYQQVLGQGPQFIFQYYEKEERGRGNFPDRFSARQFPNYSSELNVNALLLGDSALYLCASSPGWSNTEAFFGQGTRLTVV.

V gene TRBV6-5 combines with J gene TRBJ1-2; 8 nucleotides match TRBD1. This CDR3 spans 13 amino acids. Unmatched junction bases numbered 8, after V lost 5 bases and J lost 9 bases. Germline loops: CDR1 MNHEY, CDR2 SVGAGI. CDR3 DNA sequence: TGTGCCAGCAGTCTCCCCGACAGGGGCAGCTACACCTTC. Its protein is CASSLPDRGSYTF.